A selection of T cell receptor beta chains follows, all from one sample in a study of CD8 T cells in ankylosing spondylitis. TCRdb re-called the 5' RACE reads with MiXCR, one entry per CDR3 protein. This sample has about 260,000 distinct CDR3 sequences, with 15% to 25% found just once. The sequenced material came from blood, either unsorted or a sorted T cell fraction (not recorded which). The receptors come from a male donor with ankylosing spondylitis or in good health (not recorded which). Both conserved end residues are part of each CDR3. A D gene is named only where the DNA matches it firmly.

-,TRBV29-1,CSATGSGFETQYF
-,TRBV6-5,CASSYFGAGNTIYF
TRBD2,TRBV20-1,CSAILTSGKETQYF
TRBD2,TRBV6-2/TRBV6-3,CASSSTRAGGRGPYNEQFF
-,TRBV6-1,CASMPGRGTTYNEQFF
-,TRBV28,CASSHGWGNEKLFF
TRBD2,TRBV20-1,CSASGLAGVSDTQYF
-,TRBV12-3/TRBV12-4,CASSSWGETQYF
TRBD1,TRBV9,CASSGNERDRAHEQFF
TRBD1,TRBV5-1,CASSPGQGVRSYTF
TRBD1,TRBV6-1,CASSEGGGQGGDEQFF
-,TRBV18,CASSPPTAQETQYF
-,TRBV20-1,CSAQTPKAFDEQFF
TRBD1,TRBV6-1,CASEDRTGLTKTQYF
TRBD1,TRBV12-3/TRBV12-4,CASSLDRGPYQPQHF
TRBD2,TRBV20-1,CSADVSGTSGWNEQFF
-,TRBV2,CASSPNTGGEQFF
-,TRBV5-5,CASSLGLAQETQYF
-,TRBV10-1,CASSAILVTGELFF
TRBD1,TRBV5-1,CASSLGQDGTQYF
-,TRBV5-1,CASSSTWTDTQYF
TRBD2,TRBV20-1,CSARDSGLSTDTQYF
-,TRBV28,CASSPTALAHSTDTQYF
TRBD1,TRBV24-1,CATSDPRDRGYNEQFF
-,TRBV5-1,CASSPGGSPNEKLFF
-,TRBV12-3/TRBV12-4,CASSLEAGTGANVLTF
-,TRBV5-1,CASSLDAGRTEAFF
TRBD1,TRBV5-1,CASSPDGQGTETQYF
TRBD2,TRBV6-2/TRBV6-3,CASSIPGLATTQYF
-,TRBV9,CASSGKGFSTDTQYF
TRBD1,TRBV29-1,CSAGTVGIAKNIQYF
-,TRBV5-5,CASSFRNTEAFF
TRBD2,TRBV5-1,CASTGTSGSTGELFF
-,TRBV5-1,CASSLDGLNEKLFF
TRBD1,TRBV20-1,CSARELGTAMNTEAFF
-,TRBV5-1,CASSLAGEGYTF
-,TRBV5-1,CASSLEGRIRASDTQYF
TRBD1,TRBV10-3,CAISAVGGLETQYF
-,TRBV24-1,CATSDPQDNEQFF
-,TRBV20-1,CSAMKDSSGNQPQHF
-,TRBV28,CASTRQRYQETQYF
TRBD2,TRBV10-3,CAISTGLAANTGELFF
-,TRBV7-3,CASSFDNDYGYTF